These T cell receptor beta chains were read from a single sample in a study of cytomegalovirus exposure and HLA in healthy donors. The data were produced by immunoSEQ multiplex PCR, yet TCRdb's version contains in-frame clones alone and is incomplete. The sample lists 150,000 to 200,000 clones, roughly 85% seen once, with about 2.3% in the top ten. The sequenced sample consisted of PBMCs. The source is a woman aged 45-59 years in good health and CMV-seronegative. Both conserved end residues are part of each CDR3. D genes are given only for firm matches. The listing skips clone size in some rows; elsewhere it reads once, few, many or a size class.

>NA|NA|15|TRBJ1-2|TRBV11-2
CASSLDGGKSIGYTF
TGTGCCAGCAGCTTAGATGGGGGCAAATCGATCGGCTACACCTTC
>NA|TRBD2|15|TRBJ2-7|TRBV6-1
CASSTGTSGTSEQYF
TGTGCCAGCAGTACCGGGACTAGCGGGACGAGCGAGCAGTACTTC
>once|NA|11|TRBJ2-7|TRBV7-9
CASRGSYEQYF
TGTGCCTCCCGAGGGTCCTACGAGCAGTACTTC
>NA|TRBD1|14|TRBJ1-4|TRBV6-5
CASSSDRGQEKLFF
TGTGCCAGCAGCTCGGACAGGGGGCAGGAAAAACTGTTTTTT
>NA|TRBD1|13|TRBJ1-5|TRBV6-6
CASRFDRVQPQHF
TGTGCCAGCAGGTTTGACAGGGTTCAGCCCCAGCATTTT
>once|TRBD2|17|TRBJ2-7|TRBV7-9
CASSLWPGSGRSYEQYF
TGTGCCAGCAGCTTATGGCCGGGTAGCGGGAGAAGCTACGAGCAGTACTTC
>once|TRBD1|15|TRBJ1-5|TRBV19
CASEGPGGSGQPQHF
TGTGCCAGCGAGGGACCAGGGGGCTCGGGGCAGCCCCAGCATTTT
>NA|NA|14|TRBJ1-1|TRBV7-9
CSSSLDRRNTEAFF
TGTTCCAGCAGCTTAGACAGAAGGAACACTGAAGCTTTCTTT
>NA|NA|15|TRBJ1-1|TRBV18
CASSPPRGANTEAFF
TGTGCCAGCTCACCACCTCGTGGAGCGAACACTGAAGCTTTCTTT
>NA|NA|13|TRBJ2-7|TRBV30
CACGGVDSYEQYF
TGTGCCTGTGGCGGAGTCGACTCCTACGAGCAGTACTTC
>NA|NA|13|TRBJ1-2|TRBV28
CASSLNQGLGYTF
TGTGCCAGCAGTTTAAATCAGGGGCTTGGCTACACCTTC
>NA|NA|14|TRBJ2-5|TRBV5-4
CASSFTLAQETQYF
TGTGCCAGCAGCTTCACCCTAGCCCAAGAGACCCAGTACTTC
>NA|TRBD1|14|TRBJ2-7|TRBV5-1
CASSAGTVSYEQYF
TGCGCCAGCAGCGCCGGGACAGTCTCCTACGAGCAGTACTTC
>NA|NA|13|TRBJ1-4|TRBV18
CASSPGAGEKLFF
TGTGCCAGCTCACCGGGGGCGGGTGAAAAACTGTTTTTT
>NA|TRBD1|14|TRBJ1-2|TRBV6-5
CASRADRGSYGYTF
TGTGCCAGCAGGGCCGACAGGGGATCCTATGGCTACACCTTC
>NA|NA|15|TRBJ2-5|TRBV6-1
CASSGPLTFQETQYF
TGTGCCAGCAGTGGTCCCTTGACATTCCAAGAGACCCAGTACTTC
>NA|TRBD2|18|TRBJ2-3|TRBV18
CASSPPGLAGGITDTQYF
TGTGCCAGCTCACCACCGGGACTAGCGGGAGGGATCACAGATACGCAGTATTTT
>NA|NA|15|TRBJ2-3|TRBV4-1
CASSQGTAYTDTQYF
TGCGCCAGCAGCCAAGGGACAGCTTACACAGATACGCAGTATTTT
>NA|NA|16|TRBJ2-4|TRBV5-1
CASSLAGGLAKNIQYF
TGCGCCAGCAGCTTGGCCGGGGGATTAGCCAAAAACATTCAGTACTTC
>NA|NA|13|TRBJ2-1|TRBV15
CATRDGTENEQFF
TGTGCCACCAGGGACGGGACTGAGAATGAGCAGTTCTTC
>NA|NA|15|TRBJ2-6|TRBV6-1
CASSNRVFGANVLTF
TGTGCCAGCAGCAACAGGGTTTTTGGGGCCAACGTCCTGACTTTC
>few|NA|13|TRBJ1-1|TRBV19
CASSIVVSTEAFF
TGTGCCAGTAGTATAGTAGTTAGCACTGAAGCTTTCTTT
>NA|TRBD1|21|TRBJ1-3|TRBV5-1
CASSLSRGSQGAPFSGNTIYF
TGCGCCAGCAGCTTGTCGCGGGGGTCCCAGGGGGCCCCATTCTCTGGAAACACCATATATTTT
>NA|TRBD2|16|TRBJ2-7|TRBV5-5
CASSLAIWGGVYEQYF
TGTGCCAGCAGCTTGGCCATTTGGGGGGGGGTATACGAGCAGTACTTC
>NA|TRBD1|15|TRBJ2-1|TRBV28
CASSLLGQGLNEQFF
TGTGCCAGCAGTTTATTGGGACAGGGGTTAAATGAGCAGTTCTTC
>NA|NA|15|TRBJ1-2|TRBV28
CASSTPGRVSYGYTF
TGTGCCAGCAGTACCCCCGGCCGGGTGTCCTATGGCTACACCTTC
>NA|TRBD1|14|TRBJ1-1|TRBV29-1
CSVKGQGLNTEAFF
TGCAGCGTTAAGGGACAGGGTCTGAACACTGAAGCTTTCTTT
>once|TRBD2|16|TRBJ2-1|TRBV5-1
CASSFTSGRSYNEQFF
TGCGCCAGCAGCTTTACTAGCGGCAGATCCTACAATGAGCAGTTCTTC
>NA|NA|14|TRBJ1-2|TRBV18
CASSPEQGGYGYTF
TGTGCCAGCTCACCGGAACAGGGAGGGTATGGCTACACCTTC
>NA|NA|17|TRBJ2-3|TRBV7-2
CASSEKWAGASTDTQYF
TGTGCCAGCAGCGAAAAGTGGGCGGGGGCTAGCACAGATACGCAGTATTTT
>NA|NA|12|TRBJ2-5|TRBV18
CASSLQQETQYF
TGTGCCAGCTCACTCCAGCAAGAGACCCAGTACTTC
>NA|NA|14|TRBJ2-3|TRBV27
CASSLRVPTDTQYF
TGTGCCAGCAGTTTGAGGGTCCCCACAGATACGCAGTATTTT
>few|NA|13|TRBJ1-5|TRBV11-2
CASSLGPHQPQHF
TGTGCCAGCAGCCTGGGGCCCCATCAGCCCCAGCATTTT
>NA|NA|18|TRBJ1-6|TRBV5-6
CASSLLTVFQGYNSPLHF
TGTGCCAGCAGCTTATTAACCGTTTTCCAGGGGTATAATTCACCCCTCCACTTT
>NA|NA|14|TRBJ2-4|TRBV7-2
CASSPGLAKNIQYF
TGTGCCAGCAGCCCGGGACTAGCCAAAAACATTCAGTACTTC
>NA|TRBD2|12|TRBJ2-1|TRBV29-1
CSVVGTSIEQFF
TGCAGCGTTGTAGGGACTAGCATTGAGCAGTTCTTC
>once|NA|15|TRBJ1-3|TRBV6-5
CASSYSRDSGNTIYF
TGTGCCAGCAGTTACTCGAGAGACTCTGGAAACACCATATATTTT
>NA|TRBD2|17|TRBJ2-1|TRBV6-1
CASSASSLAEIYNEQFF
TGTGCCAGCAGTGCATCCTCACTAGCGGAGATCTACAATGAGCAGTTCTTC
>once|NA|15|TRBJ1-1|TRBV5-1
CASSSQGSRGTEAFF
TGCGCCAGCAGCTCCCAGGGGTCCCGCGGCACTGAAGCTTTCTTT
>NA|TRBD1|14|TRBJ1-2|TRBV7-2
CASILNRGGYGYTF
TGTGCCAGCATCCTCAACAGGGGAGGCTATGGCTACACCTTC
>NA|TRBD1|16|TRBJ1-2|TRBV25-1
CASSDPGQGWYYGYTF
TGTGCCAGCAGTGACCCAGGACAGGGTTGGTACTATGGCTACACCTTC
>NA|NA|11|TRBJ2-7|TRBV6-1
CASSDVPEQYF
TGTGCCAGCAGTGACGTTCCCGAGCAGTACTTC